The T cell receptor (beta chain) described here comes from a study of T cell responses to AZD1222 COVID-19 vaccine. Some clones are missing from TCRdb's copy, which holds only in-frame ones; the method was immunoSEQ multiplex PCR. The sample lists around 150,000 clones, roughly 80% occurring once. Trimming took off 7 bases at V and 7 bases at J, with 11 bases between the two ends. Germline V gene data show CDR1 as SEHNR and CDR2 as FQNEAQ (reference sequence). CDR3 length equals 12 residues. Sequencing was performed on peripheral blood, taken on day 0 of AZD1222 vaccination. The sequence came from an adult in good health. The chain has TRBV7-9 and TRBJ1-5, with D tentatively TRBD1 (5 bases). In nucleotides, the CDR3 is TGTGCCAGCACCCAGGGTAACCAGCCCCAGCATTTT. Its translation is CASTQGNQPQHF.